The clone carrying this T cell receptor beta chain was recorded many times. Its antigen is unknown. The CDR3 length is 16 residues. Trimming removed 2 bases from V and 0 bases from J, with 11 bases in between. CDR1 and CDR2 (germline): MNHEY, SMNVEV (reference sequence). The record originates from a study of identical twins. Study-level results: Insertion counts were lower in abundant cord blood beta clonotypes, a trend that memory repertoires did not show.

From the 5' RACE reads, TCRdb called clonotypes with MiXCR, one entry per CDR3 protein. The data show under 300,000 distinct CDR3 sequences, with over 9.5% seen just once and around 4% held by the top ten. These data were likewise used in another study, on yellow fever vaccine responses in identical twins.

This chain joins TRBV27 and TRBJ2-1, with D unclear. Material for sequencing was memory (CD45RO+) T cells sorted from blood. The TCR comes from a woman aged 18-29 years in good health. CDR3 sequence: CASSLTGSHSYNEQFF. The CDR3 region has the DNA TGTGCCAGCAGTTTAACCGGGTCCCACTCCTACAATGAGCAGTTCTTC.